This TCR beta chain came from a study of T cells in Graves' hyperthyroidism and ophthalmopathy. Patients were excluded for uncontrolled infection, other autoimmune disease, pregnancy or lactation. Around 10 ml of fresh peripheral blood supplied the PBMCs. Trimming took off 6 bases at V and 1 base at J, with 11 bases between the two ends. The CDR3 covers 15 residues. Germline values: CDR1 SGDLS, CDR2 YYNGEE. This clonotype came up many times. The source material, RNA transcripts, was used to amplify TCR beta CDR3 regions. Using the HTBI primer set, a first-round RT-PCR was run on the TCR CDR3. TCRdb redid the calling of the multiplex PCR reads with MiXCR, one entry per CDR3 protein. Counted here are hundreds of thousands of distinct CDR3 sequences, approximately 17% occurring once; the ten biggest clones make up approximately 15%.

Sequences were obtained from blood. The V and J genes are TRBV9 and TRBJ2-6; the D is unclear. The TCR sequence derives from a woman younger than 35 with Graves' ophthalmopathy. The CDR3 bases are TGTGCCAGCACCCGAGCCGGATCTGGGGCCAACGTCCTGACTTTC. This gives the protein CASTRAGSGANVLTF.